This T cell receptor (beta chain) was identified during a study of Tregs in tolerant kidney transplant recipients. TCRdb's table, derived via immunoSEQ multiplex PCR, lists solely in-frame clones and lacks some. The repertoire holds 69,000 or so clones, with about 88% as singletons. V lost 5 bases, J lost 7 bases, and 8 bases lay in between. Germline loops: CDR1 MDHEN, CDR2 SYDVKM. The CDR3 runs 11 residues. The source material was CD4+ T cells from blood, sampled before the transplant. This receptor was obtained from a human donor who received a combined kidney and bone marrow transplant. The V gene is TRBV28, the J gene TRBJ1-2, with no clear D. The CDR3 DNA reads as TGTGCCAGCAGTGGATACAGTGGCTACACCTTC. Amino acid sequence: CASSGYSGYTF.